The 32 T cell receptor beta chains below come from one sample, sequenced in a study of T cells after yellow fever vaccination. TCRdb re-called the 5' RACE reads with MiXCR, one entry per CDR3 protein. The sample contains about 260,000 distinct CDR3 sequences, around 4.9% of which appear only once. The specimen was CD4+ T cells sorted from PBMCs, collected on the day of the yellow fever booster vaccination. These receptors all come from a man aged 18-30 years who received the YFV17D yellow fever vaccine.

This clonotype was observed a few times. V and J are TRBV7-8 and TRBJ2-7, with 10 positions matching TRBD2. Germline V gene data show CDR1 as SGHVS and CDR2 as FQNEAQ. V shed 5 bases, J shed 2 bases, and the junction held 0 bases outside the gene matches. The CDR3 totals 13 residues. CDR3 amino acids: CASSGLAAYEQYV. DNA of the CDR3: TGTGCCAGCAGCGGACTAGCGGCCTACGAGCAGTACGTC.

This clonotype occurred a few times. The chain uses TRBV6-2 or TRBV6-3 and TRBJ1-1; 8 nucleotides align to TRBD1. The CDR3 loop spans 19 amino acids. CDR1 and CDR2 from the germline V gene are MNHEY and SVGEGT. The V and J ends lost 5 bases and 0 bases, in that order; junction bases with no gene match: 17. This CDR3 reads CASSTVVADRARVNTEAFF. CDR3 nucleotide sequence: TGTGCCAGCAGTACCGTGGTGGCGGACAGGGCTAGGGTGAACACTGAAGCTTTCTTT.

DNA of the CDR3: TGTGCCAGCAGTTTAGCGGGGGGGCTCTACGAGCAGTACTTC. It translates to CASSLAGGLYEQYF. This chain uses TRBV12-3 or TRBV12-4 with TRBJ2-7, with D perhaps TRBD2 (7 bases). The CDR3 covers 14 residues. V lost 0 bases, J lost 3 bases, and 9 bases lay in between.

This clonotype came up many times. The chain combines TRBV20-1 with TRBJ2-1; D gene unclear. This CDR3 is built from 10 residues. V lost 2 bases, J lost 10 bases, and 6 bases lay in between. Germline V CDR1 and CDR2: DFQATT, SNEGSKA (reference sequence). The CDR3 DNA is TGCAGTGCTAGACGGAACGAGCAGTTCTTC. Translating it yields CSARRNEQFF.

In this sample, this clonotype turned up a few times. The genes are TRBV9 and TRBJ1-5; D might be TRBD1 (5 bases). The CDR3 extends over 15 amino acids. The V end lost 1 base, the J end lost 4 bases, and 12 bases lay between the germline ends. Germline CDR1 SGDLS, CDR2 YYNGEE. Written as DNA, the CDR3 is TGTGCCAGCAGCGTATCAGGGTCAGGGAATCAGCCCCAGCATTTT. Translating gives CASSVSGSGNQPQHF.

This chain uses TRBV18 with TRBJ1-4; D is unclear. Per the germline V gene, CDR1 is KGHSH and CDR2 is LQKENI. The V end lost 1 base, the J end lost 8 bases, and 11 bases lay between the germline ends. The CDR3 covers 14 residues. The CDR3 DNA sequence: TGTGCCAGCTCACCACAAACCGCCAACGAAAAACTGTTTTTT. Protein sequence: CASSPQTANEKLFF.

The CDR3 DNA reads as TGTGCCAGCAGGGACGTAGGGGTTGGGAATTCACCCCTCCACTTT. Translated, it gives CASRDVGVGNSPLHF. The rearrangement joins TRBV6-5 to TRBJ1-6, with D tentatively TRBD1 (5 bases). This CDR3 contains 15 residues. V gave up 6 bases and J gave up 7 bases, with 16 bases separating them. From germline, CDR1 is MNHEY and CDR2 SVGAGI.

This chain joins TRBV6-6 and TRBJ1-4, with unresolved D. Per germline, CDR1 MNHNY and CDR2 SVGAGI (reference sequence). The V end was cut by 2 bases, the J end by 0 bases, with 1 base between. The CDR3 contains 13 residues. CDR3 protein: CASSYATNEKLFF. CDR3 bases: TGTGCCAGCAGTTACGCAACTAATGAAAAACTGTTTTTT.

The chain couples TRBV6-1 to TRBJ1-1; a possible D gene is TRBD1 (5 bases). Germline V lookup: CDR1 MNHNS, CDR2 SASEGT. This CDR3 spans 12 amino acids. Trimming took off 4 bases at V and 7 bases at J, with 10 bases between the two ends. The CDR3 DNA follows: TGTGCCAGCAGTGCTACCGGGGGTGAAGCTTTCTTT. It encodes CASSATGGEAFF.

This chain joins TRBV28 and TRBJ2-1, with TRBD2 matching 8 bases. Germline V CDR1 and CDR2: MDHEN, SYDVKM. Trimming took 4 bases from V and 0 from J; bases not matched to a gene: 11. This CDR3 has 18 amino acids. Here the CDR3 DNA reads TGTGCCAGCAGTTCCCCGTTGGGTAGCGGGAACTCCTACAATGAGCAGTTCTTC. Translating it yields CASSSPLGSGNSYNEQFF.

At least ten counts were recorded for this clonotype. The chain has TRBV19 and TRBJ1-4; weak D call: TRBD1 (5 bases). V lost 6 bases and J lost 8, with 10 bases in between. The germline V gene encodes CDR1 LNHDA and CDR2 SQIVND (reference sequence). CDR3 length equals 12 residues. CDR3 nucleotide sequence: TGTGCCAGTAGGGGGGATGGAGAAAAACTGTTTTTT. Translating it yields CASRGDGEKLFF.

This clonotype has only a few counts. The rearrangement uses TRBV5-5 and TRBJ2-5; D is possibly TRBD2 (6 bases). Trimming shortened V by 4 bases and J by 5 bases, and 15 bases separated the two germline ends. Germline values: CDR1 SGHKS, CDR2 YYEKEE (reference sequence). This CDR3 is built from 14 residues. The CDR3 protein is CASSGGAIAETQYF. In nucleotides, the CDR3 is TGTGCCAGCAGCGGAGGGGCCATTGCGGAGACCCAGTACTTC.

This chain connects TRBV4-1 to TRBJ2-7, with TRBD2 identical over 8 bases. This CDR3 has 17 residues. Trimming cost V 4 bases and J 1 base; bases outside gene matches: 12. Germline CDR1 MGHRA, CDR2 YSYEKL. The CDR3: CASSPTPLAGSSYEQYV. CDR3 in DNA: TGCGCCAGCAGCCCCACCCCTCTAGCGGGTTCATCCTACGAGCAGTACGTC.

This clonotype was observed a few times. The chain couples TRBV24-1 to TRBJ1-2, with D possibly TRBD1 on 5 matching bases. The germline gives CDR1 KGHDR, CDR2 SFDVKD. The CDR3 is 13 residues long. The V gene lost 6 bases and the J gene lost 2 bases, with 9 bases spanning the gap. CDR3 residues: CATSRGTNYGYTF. Here the CDR3 DNA reads TGTGCCACCAGTCGGGGGACGAACTATGGCTACACCTTC.

This clonotype was recorded many times. The chain uses TRBV10-3 and TRBJ2-5; no clear D gene. The CDR3 consists of 12 residues. Germline-derived CDR1 and CDR2 are ENHRY and SYGVKD. V was trimmed by 3 bases and J by 3 bases, leaving 5 bases between them. CDR3 residues: CAISDREETQYF. CDR3 in DNA: TGTGCCATCAGTGATAGGGAAGAGACCCAGTACTTC.

This clonotype was counted a few times. The rearrangement links TRBV6-5 to TRBJ2-1; TRBD2 aligns across 10 bases. V lost 0 bases and J lost 6; bases outside the gene matches: 2. The germline CDR1 and CDR2 sequences are MNHEY and SVGAGI. The CDR3 has 15 residues. The CDR3 nucleotides are TGTGCCAGCAGTTACTCTAGCGGGGGGCTCAATGAGCAGTTCTTC. This encodes CASSYSSGGLNEQFF.

This clonotype was detected ten times or more. V gene TRBV6-5 combines with J gene TRBJ1-2; 9 bases line up with TRBD1. Germline assignment: CDR1 MNHEY and CDR2 SVGAGI. The CDR3 loop spans 19 amino acids. V lost 6 bases and J lost 4; bases outside the gene matches: 21. This CDR3 reads CASSPAIGTGTSFFYGYTF. CDR3 sequence (DNA): TGTGCCAGCAGCCCTGCGATTGGGACAGGGACGTCCTTTTTCTATGGCTACACCTTC.

A note on this clonotype: One junction end does not reproduce the germline sequence, and a read error may be involved. V gene TRBV4-2 combines with J gene TRBJ2-5; D call uncertain. Germline V gene data show CDR1 as LGHNA and CDR2 as YNFKEQ. The CDR3 has 15 amino acids. The CDR3 DNA reads TGTGCCAGCAGCCACGACCAGTACTCCCAAGTGACCCAGTACTTC. Translation: CASSHDQYSQVTQYF.

J is TRBJ1-2 and V is TRBV20-1; D call uncertain. From germline, CDR1 is DFQATT and CDR2 SNEGSKA (reference sequence). V lost 3 bases, J lost 5 bases, and 16 bases lay in between. The CDR3 totals 14 residues. The CDR3 region is CSASEGGGFYGYTF. Here the CDR3 DNA reads TGCAGTGCTAGTGAAGGCGGTGGGTTTTATGGCTACACCTTC.

This clonotype was found many times. The chain links TRBV6-6 to TRBJ2-3; D is possibly TRBD1 or TRBD2 (6 bases each). The V gene's germline CDR1 is MNHNY and CDR2 SVGAGI (reference sequence). This CDR3 has 14 residues. V was cut by 7 bases and J by 0 bases, with 11 bases left in between. CDR3 in DNA: TGTGCCAGCATCTGGGGGGCCAGCACAGATACGCAGTATTTT. This gives the protein CASIWGASTDTQYF.

The chain recombines TRBV18 with TRBJ2-7; TRBD2 matches 7 bases. Losses at the gene ends were 3 bases for V and 6 bases for J; bases not matched to a gene: 11. The CDR3 covers 15 residues. Looked up from germline, CDR1 is KGHSH and CDR2 is LQKENI. DNA of the CDR3: TGTGCCAGCTCACCCGGCGAGGGCACGGGGGGCGAGCAGTACGTC. This codes for CASSPGEGTGGEQYV.

This clonotype was observed many times. The J gene is TRBJ1-5, the V gene TRBV6-6; D is uncertain. Between the trimmed V and J ends, which lost 7 bases and 6 bases, there was a span of 16 bases. The CDR3 has 14 residues. Germline V gene sequence: CDR1 MNHNY, CDR2 SVGAGI (reference sequence). The CDR3 spells CASTKAAGCQPQHF. CDR3 DNA: TGTGCCAGCACCAAGGCCGCGGGATGTCAGCCCCAGCATTTT.

In this sample, this clonotype turned up many times. This rearrangement joins TRBV7-9 to TRBJ2-3, with D possibly TRBD1 on 6 matching bases. Trimming took 6 bases from V and 6 from J, leaving 13 bases between them. Germline V lookup: CDR1 SEHNR, CDR2 FQNEAQ (reference sequence). This CDR3 region has 13 residues. The CDR3 reads CASSRGQSDTQYF. The CDR3 DNA reads TGTGCCAGCAGTCGTGGACAGTCCGATACGCAGTATTTT.

This clonotype was counted between two and nine times. The J gene is TRBJ1-1, the V gene TRBV3-1, with D uncertain. There are 13 residues in the CDR3. CDR1 and CDR2 (germline): LGHDT, YNNKEL (reference sequence). Trimming pared 1 base from V and 7 bases from J, leaving 10 bases between. The CDR3 protein is CASSQGHGGEAFF. CDR3 bases: TGTGCCAGCAGCCAAGGTCATGGTGGTGAAGCTTTCTTT.

This clonotype was counted only a few times. The V and J genes are TRBV7-2 and TRBJ1-3; D gene uncertain. This CDR3 region has 15 residues. Trimming removed 0 bases from V and 0 bases from J, with 6 bases in between. Germline V CDR1 and CDR2: SGHTA, FQGNSA. CDR3 sequence reads: CASSLAPLSGNTIYF. The CDR3 bases are TGTGCCAGCAGCTTAGCCCCCCTCTCTGGAAACACCATATATTTT. The full variable domain, rest sourced from reference TRBV7-2 and TRBJ1-3, is GAGVSQSPSNKVTEKGKDVELRCDPISGHTALYWYRQSLGQGLEFLIYFQGNSAPDKSGLPSDRFSAERTGGSVSTLTIQRTQQEDSAVYLCASSLAPLSGNTIYFGEGSWLTVV.

V and J are TRBV4-2 and TRBJ2-3; 10 nucleotides agree with TRBD2. After removal of 4 bases from V and 6 bases from J, the junction contained 10 bases not matched to a gene. Germline lookup yields CDR1 LGHNA and CDR2 YNFKEQ. The CDR3 runs 16 residues. CDR3 protein: CASSPGIVTSGDTQYF. The DNA of the CDR3 is TGTGCCAGCAGCCCGGGGATCGTGACTAGCGGGGATACGCAGTATTTT.

V and J are TRBV24-1 and TRBJ1-1; TRBD1 matches at 7 bases. Germline V lookup: CDR1 KGHDR, CDR2 SFDVKD. The CDR3 covers 14 residues. J lost 1 base, V lost 7 bases, and 5 bases had no gene match. DNA of the CDR3: TGTGCCACCAGGACGACAGGGCCGAACACTGAAGCTTTCTTT. This sequence encodes CATRTTGPNTEAFF.

This clonotype was detected ten times or more. The chain employs TRBV7-2 and TRBJ2-2; D is uncertain. CDR1 and CDR2 from the germline V gene are SGHTA and FQGNSA. Trimming pared 4 bases from V and 4 bases from J, leaving 10 bases between. The CDR3 sequence is 14 residues long. CDR3 loop: CASSYGSTTGELFF. Written as DNA, the CDR3 is TGTGCCAGCAGCTACGGCTCTACCACCGGGGAGCTGTTTTTT. The whole variable domain, filled in from reference TRBV7-2 and TRBJ2-2, reads GAGVSQSPSNKVTEKGKDVELRCDPISGHTALYWYRQSLGQGLEFLIYFQGNSAPDKSGLPSDRFSAERTGGSVSTLTIQRTQQEDSAVYLCASSYGSTTGELFFGEGSRLTVL.

In this sample, this clonotype turned up a few times. The chain uses TRBV9 and TRBJ1-2, with TRBD1 matching 7 bases. CDR1 is SGDLS and CDR2 is YYNGEE in the germline V gene. V lost 4 bases, J lost 2 bases, and 8 bases stayed unmatched. The CDR3 covers 15 residues. The CDR3 nucleotides are TGTGCCAGCAGCCCCCTAGGACAGGCGAACTATGGCTACACCTTC. This gives the protein CASSPLGQANYGYTF.

This clonotype was picked up a small number of times. The chain couples TRBV28 to TRBJ2-1; D remains unclear. Germline CDR1 reads MDHEN; CDR2 reads SYDVKM. The CDR3 spans 14 residues. V lost 2 bases and J lost 7, with 12 bases in between. The DNA for the CDR3 is TGTGCCAGCAGTTTAGGGCTACACCAAAATGAGCAGTTCTTC. Translated: CASSLGLHQNEQFF.

CDR3 sequence: CSVMDRGPATNEKLFF. In nucleotides, the CDR3 is TGCAGCGTAATGGACAGGGGGCCTGCAACTAATGAAAAACTGTTTTTT. The rearrangement uses TRBV29-1 and TRBJ1-4; 11 nucleotides line up with TRBD1. V lost 6 bases, J lost 0 bases, and 6 bases stayed unmatched. From germline, CDR1 is SQVTM and CDR2 ANQGSEA. This CDR3 has 16 amino acids.

The sample holds a few counts of this clonotype. The chain links TRBV2 to TRBJ1-4; 8 bases map to TRBD1. The germline CDR1 and CDR2 sequences are SNHLY and FYNNEI. J lost 7 bases, V lost 4 bases, and 5 bases had no gene match. The CDR3 totals 14 residues. CDR3 region: CASSADREGEKLFF. In DNA, the CDR3 is TGTGCCAGCAGTGCGGACAGGGAGGGTGAAAAACTGTTTTTT.